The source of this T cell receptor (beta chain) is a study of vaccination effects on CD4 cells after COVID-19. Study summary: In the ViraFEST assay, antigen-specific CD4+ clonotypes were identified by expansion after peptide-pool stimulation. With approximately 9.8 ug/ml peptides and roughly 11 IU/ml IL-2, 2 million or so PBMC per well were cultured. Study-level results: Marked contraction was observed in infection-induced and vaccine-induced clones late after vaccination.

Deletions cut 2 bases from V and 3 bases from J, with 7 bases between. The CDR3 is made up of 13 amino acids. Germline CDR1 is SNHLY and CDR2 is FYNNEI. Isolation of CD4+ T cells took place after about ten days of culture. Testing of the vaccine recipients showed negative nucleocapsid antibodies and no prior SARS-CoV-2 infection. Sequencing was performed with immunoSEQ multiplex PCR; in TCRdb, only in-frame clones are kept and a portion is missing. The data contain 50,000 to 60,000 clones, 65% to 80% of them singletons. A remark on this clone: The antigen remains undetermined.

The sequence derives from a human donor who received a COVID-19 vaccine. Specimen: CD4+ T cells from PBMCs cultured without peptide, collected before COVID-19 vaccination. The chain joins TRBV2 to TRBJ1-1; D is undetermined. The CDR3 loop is CASSESRYTEAFF. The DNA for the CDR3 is TGTGCCAGCAGTGAAAGCAGATACACTGAAGCTTTCTTT.